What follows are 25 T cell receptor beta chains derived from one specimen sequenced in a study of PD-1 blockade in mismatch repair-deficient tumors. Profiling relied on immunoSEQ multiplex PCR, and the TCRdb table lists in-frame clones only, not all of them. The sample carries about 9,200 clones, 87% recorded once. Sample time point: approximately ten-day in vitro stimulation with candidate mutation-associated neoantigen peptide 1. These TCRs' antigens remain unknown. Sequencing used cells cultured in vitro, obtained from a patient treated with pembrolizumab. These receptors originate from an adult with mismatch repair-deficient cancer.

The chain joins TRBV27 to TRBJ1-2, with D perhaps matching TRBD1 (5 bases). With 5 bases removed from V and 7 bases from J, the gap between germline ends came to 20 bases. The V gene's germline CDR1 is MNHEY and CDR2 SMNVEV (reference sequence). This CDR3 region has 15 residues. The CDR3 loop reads CASSPLGGEGVGYTF. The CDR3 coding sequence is TGTGCCAGCAGTCCCTTGGGGGGTGAGGGTGTTGGCTACACCTTC.

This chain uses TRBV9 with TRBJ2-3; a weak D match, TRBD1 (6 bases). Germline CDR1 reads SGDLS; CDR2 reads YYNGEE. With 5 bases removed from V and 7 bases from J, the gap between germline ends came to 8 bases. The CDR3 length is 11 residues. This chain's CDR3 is CASRGGYTQYF. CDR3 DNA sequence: TGTGCCAGCAGAGGGGGATATACGCAGTATTTT.

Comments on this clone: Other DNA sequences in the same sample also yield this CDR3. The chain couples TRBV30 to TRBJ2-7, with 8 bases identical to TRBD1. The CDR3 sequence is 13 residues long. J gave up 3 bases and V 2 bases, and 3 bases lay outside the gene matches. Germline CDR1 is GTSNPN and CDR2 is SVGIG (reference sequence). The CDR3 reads CAWSLGQGYEQYF. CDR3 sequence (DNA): TGTGCCTGGAGTTTAGGACAGGGCTACGAGCAGTACTTC. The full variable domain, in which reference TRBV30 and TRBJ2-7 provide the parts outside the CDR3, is SQTIHQWPATLVQPVGSPLSLECTVEGTSNPNLYWYRQAAGRGLQLLFYSVGIGQISSEVPQNLSASRPQDRQFILSSKKLLLSDSGFYLCAWSLGQGYEQYFGPGTRLTVT.

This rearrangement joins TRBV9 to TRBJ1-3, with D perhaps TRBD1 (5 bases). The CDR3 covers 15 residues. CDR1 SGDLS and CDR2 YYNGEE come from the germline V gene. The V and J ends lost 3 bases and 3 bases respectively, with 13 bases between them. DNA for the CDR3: TGTGCCAGCAGCGGCGACAGCACCTTTGGAAACACCATATATTTT. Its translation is CASSGDSTFGNTIYF.

For the CDR3, the DNA is TGTGCCAGCAGCGTAGGTTTCGGGACCATCTACGAGCAGTACTTC. This codes for CASSVGFGTIYEQYF. The chain carries TRBV9 and TRBJ2-7; D is possibly TRBD1 or TRBD2 (5 bases each). This CDR3 is 15 amino acids long. Per the germline V gene, CDR1 is SGDLS and CDR2 is YYNGEE. Trimming pared 0 bases from V and 3 bases from J, leaving 13 bases between.

CDR3 nucleotides: TGCGCCAGCAGCTTTCGGTGGGAGGGCTTATACGAGCAGTACTTC. This codes for CASSFRWEGLYEQYF. This rearrangement joins TRBV5-1 to TRBJ2-7, with 7 positions matching TRBD2. The germline V gene has CDR1 SGHRS and CDR2 YFSETQ. J was trimmed by 4 bases and V by 2 bases; bases with no gene match: 9. The CDR3 loop spans 15 amino acids.

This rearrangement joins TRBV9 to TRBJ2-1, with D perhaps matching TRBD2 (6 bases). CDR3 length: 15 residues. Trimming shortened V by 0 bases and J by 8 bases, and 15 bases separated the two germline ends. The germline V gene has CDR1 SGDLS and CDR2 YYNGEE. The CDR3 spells CASSVGLALGHEQFF. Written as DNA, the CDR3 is TGTGCCAGCAGCGTAGGCCTAGCGTTAGGGCATGAGCAGTTCTTC. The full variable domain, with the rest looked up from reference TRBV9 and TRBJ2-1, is DSGVTQTPKHLITATGQRVTLRCSPRSGDLSVYWYQQSLDQGLQFLIQYYNGEERAKGNILERFSAQQFPDLHSELNLSSLELGDSALYFCASSVGLALGHEQFFGPGTRLTVL.

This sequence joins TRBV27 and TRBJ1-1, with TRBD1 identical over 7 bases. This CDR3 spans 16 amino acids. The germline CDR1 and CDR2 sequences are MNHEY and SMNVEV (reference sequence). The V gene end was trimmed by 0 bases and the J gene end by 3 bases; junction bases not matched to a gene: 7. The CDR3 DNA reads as TGTGCCAGCAGTTTATCGGGCAGGGGGGGGTACACTGAAGCTTTCTTT. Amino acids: CASSLSGRGGYTEAFF.

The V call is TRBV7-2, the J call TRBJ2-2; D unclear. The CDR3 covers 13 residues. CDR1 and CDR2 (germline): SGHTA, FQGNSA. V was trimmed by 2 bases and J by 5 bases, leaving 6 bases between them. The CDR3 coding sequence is TGTGCCAGCAGCTTATTTTCTACCGGGGAGCTGTTTTTT. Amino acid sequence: CASSLFSTGELFF.

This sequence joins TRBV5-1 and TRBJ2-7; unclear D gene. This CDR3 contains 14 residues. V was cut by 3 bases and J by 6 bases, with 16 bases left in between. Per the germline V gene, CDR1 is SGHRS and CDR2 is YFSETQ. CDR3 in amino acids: CASSYAVPPAEQYF. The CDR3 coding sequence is TGCGCCAGCAGCTACGCAGTCCCCCCCGCCGAGCAGTACTTC.

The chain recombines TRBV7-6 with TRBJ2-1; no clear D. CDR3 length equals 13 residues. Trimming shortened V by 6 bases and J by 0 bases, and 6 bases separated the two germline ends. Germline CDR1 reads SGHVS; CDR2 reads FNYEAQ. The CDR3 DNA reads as TGTGCCAGCAGTCGGAGCTCCTACAATGAGCAGTTCTTC. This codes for CASSRSSYNEQFF.

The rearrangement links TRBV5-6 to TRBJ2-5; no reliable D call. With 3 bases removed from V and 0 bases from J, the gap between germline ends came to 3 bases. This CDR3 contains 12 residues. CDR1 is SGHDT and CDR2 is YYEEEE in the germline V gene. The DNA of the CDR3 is TGTGCCAGCAGCTGGTACCAAGAGACCCAGTACTTC. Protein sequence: CASSWYQETQYF.

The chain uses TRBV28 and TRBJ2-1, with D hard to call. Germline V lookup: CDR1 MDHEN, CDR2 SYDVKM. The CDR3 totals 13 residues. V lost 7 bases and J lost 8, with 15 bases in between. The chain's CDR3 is CASTHLRDDEQFF. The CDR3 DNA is TGTGCCAGCACCCATCTAAGGGATGATGAGCAGTTCTTC.

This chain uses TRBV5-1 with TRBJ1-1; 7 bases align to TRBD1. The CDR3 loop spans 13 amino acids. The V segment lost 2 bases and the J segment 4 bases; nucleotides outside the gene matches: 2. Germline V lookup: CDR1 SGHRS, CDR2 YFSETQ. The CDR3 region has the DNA TGCGCCAGCAGCTTTCAGGGGGGCACTGAAGCTTTCTTT. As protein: CASSFQGGTEAFF. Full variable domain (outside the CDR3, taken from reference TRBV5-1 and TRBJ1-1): KAGVTQTPRYLIKTRGQQVTLSCSPISGHRSVSWYQQTPGQGLQFLFEYFSETQRNKGNFPGRFSGRQFSNSRSEMNVSTLELGDSALYLCASSFQGGTEAFFGQGTRLTVV.

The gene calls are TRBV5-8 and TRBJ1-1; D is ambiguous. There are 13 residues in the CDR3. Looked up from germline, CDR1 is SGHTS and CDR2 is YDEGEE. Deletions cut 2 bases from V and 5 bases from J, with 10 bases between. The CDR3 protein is CASSFGSGTEAFF. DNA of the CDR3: TGTGCCAGCAGCTTTGGTTCGGGTACTGAAGCTTTCTTT.

For the CDR3, the DNA is TGCGCCAGCAACCGGGGGACAGGGTCCGGGGAGCTGTTTTTT. Its protein is CASNRGTGSGELFF. The chain employs TRBV5-1 and TRBJ2-2; 9 nucleotides match TRBD1. The V gene end was trimmed by 6 bases and the J gene end by 6 bases; junction bases not matched to a gene: 6. In germline, CDR1 is SGHRS, CDR2 YFSETQ. The CDR3 is 14 residues long.

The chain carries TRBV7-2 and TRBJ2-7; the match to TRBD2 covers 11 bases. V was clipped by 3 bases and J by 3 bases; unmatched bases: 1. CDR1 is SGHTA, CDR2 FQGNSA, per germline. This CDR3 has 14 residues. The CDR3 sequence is CASSLGLADYEQYF. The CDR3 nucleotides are TGTGCCAGCAGCTTGGGACTAGCGGACTACGAGCAGTACTTC.

CDR3 protein: CASSDQHSGANVLTF. Written as DNA, the CDR3 is TGTGCCAGTAGCGATCAGCACTCTGGGGCCAACGTCCTGACTTTC. The rearrangement links TRBV19 to TRBJ2-6; D is unresolved. This CDR3 has 15 residues. CDR1 is LNHDA, CDR2 SQIVND, per germline (reference sequence). The V gene lost 6 bases and the J gene lost 0 bases, with 9 bases spanning the gap.

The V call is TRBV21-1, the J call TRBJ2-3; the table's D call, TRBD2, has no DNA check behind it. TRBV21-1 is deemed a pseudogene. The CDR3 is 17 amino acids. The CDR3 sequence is CASPTGTSGRAIDTQYF. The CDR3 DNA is TGTGCCAGCCCAACCGGGACTAGCGGGAGGGCCATAGATACGCAGTATTTT.

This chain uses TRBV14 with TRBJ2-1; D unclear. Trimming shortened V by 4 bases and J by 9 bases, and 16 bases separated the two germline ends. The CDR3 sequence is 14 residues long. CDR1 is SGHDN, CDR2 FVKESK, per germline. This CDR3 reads CASSPVWSDTEQFF. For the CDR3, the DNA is TGTGCCAGCAGCCCTGTTTGGAGCGACACTGAGCAGTTCTTC.

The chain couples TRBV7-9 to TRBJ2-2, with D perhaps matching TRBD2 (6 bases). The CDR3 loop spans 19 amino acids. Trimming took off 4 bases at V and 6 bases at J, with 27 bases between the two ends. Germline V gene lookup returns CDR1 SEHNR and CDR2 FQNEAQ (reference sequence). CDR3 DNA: TGTGCCAGCAGCTCGTTCCGCCTGACTAGTTTCAGAAACGCCGGGGAGCTGTTTTTT. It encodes CASSSFRLTSFRNAGELFF.

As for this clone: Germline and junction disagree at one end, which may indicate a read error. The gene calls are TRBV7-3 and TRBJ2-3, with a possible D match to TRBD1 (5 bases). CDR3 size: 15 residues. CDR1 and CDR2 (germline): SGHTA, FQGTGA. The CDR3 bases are TGTGCCAGCAGCTTAGGGGCACGGAGCACCGATACGCAGTATTTT. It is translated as CASSLGARSTDTQYF.

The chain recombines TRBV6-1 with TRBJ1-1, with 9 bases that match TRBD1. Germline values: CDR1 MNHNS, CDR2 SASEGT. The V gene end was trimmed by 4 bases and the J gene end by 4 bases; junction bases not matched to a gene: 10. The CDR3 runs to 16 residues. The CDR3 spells CASSVTVQGAGTEAFF. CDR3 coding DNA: TGTGCCAGCAGTGTAACCGTACAGGGGGCTGGCACTGAAGCTTTCTTT.

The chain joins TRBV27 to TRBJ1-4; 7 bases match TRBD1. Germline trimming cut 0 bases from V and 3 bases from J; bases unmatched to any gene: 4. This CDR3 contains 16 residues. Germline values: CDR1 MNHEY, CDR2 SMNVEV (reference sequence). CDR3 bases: TGTGCCAGCAGTTTATCCCGACAGGGATCTAATGAAAAACTGTTTTTT. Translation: CASSLSRQGSNEKLFF.

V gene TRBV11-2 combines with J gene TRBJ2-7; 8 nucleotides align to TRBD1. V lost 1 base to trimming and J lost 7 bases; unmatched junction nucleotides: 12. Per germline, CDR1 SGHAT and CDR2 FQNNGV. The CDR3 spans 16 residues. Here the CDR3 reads CASSLGAGQVYREQYF. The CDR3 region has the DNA TGTGCCAGCAGCTTAGGTGCGGGACAGGTATACCGGGAGCAGTACTTC.